Each of the 8 T cell receptor beta chains below was sequenced from the same sample in a study of T cell repertoires in cytomegalovirus infection (dated by TCRdb to about 2019). Antigens for these TCRs are unknown. The data were produced on an Illumina HiSeq 1500. TCRdb handled the public reads itself, with Q25 trimming in fastp and clone calling in MiXCR, and kept productive beta chains. Each record represents a unique CDR3 protein, reported with the most common genes and DNA among its rows. Within this sample are just over 450,000 distinct CDR3 sequences, with 42% of them counted one time only. The ten top clones hold approximately 40% of the sample. The sample's treatment or condition label, in plain terms: in vitro stimulation with specific CMV peptide epitopes to enrich CMV-specific T cells. This sample comprised cultured PBMCs, obtained from culture after CMV antigen stimulation. The source is a human donor in good health (CMV status not recorded). Some clones in this sample may be carry-over from other donors' samples.

This clonotype turned up a few times. The CDR3 sequence: CASSLDRVEQYF. The DNA of the CDR3 is TGTGCCAGCAGCTTAGATCGGGTCGAGCAGTACTTC. The J gene is TRBJ2-7, the V gene TRBV7-2; the D is unclear. V was clipped by 1 base and J by 6 bases, with 7 bases between them. The germline V gene has CDR1 SGHTA and CDR2 FQGNSA. This CDR3 has 12 residues.

This clonotype was found a few times. The gene calls are TRBV10-3 and TRBJ1-1, with D uncertain. CDR1 and CDR2 (germline): ENHRY, SYGVKD. This CDR3 is built from 13 residues. V lost 2 bases and J 1 base, leaving 5 bases between the germline ends. CDR3 nucleotides: TGTGCCATCAGTGAGGGGGAGAACACTGAAGCTTTCTTT. As protein: CAISEGENTEAFF.

The rearrangement links TRBV20-1 to TRBJ1-2; D remains unclear. Trimming removed 7 bases from V and 6 bases from J, with 12 bases in between. In germline, CDR1 is DFQATT, CDR2 SNEGSKA (reference sequence). The CDR3 has 11 residues. Here the CDR3 DNA reads TGCAGTGTCCGGGTTCGGGATGGCTACACCTTC. It codes for CSVRVRDGYTF.

The V gene is TRBV5-4, the J gene TRBJ2-3; TRBD2 matches at 7 bases. The J segment lost 2 bases and the V segment lost 5 bases, leaving 8 bases of the junction unmatched. The CDR3 loop spans 15 amino acids. Germline CDR1 and CDR2: SGHNT and YYREEE (reference sequence). CDR3 in amino acids: CASRSGTKNTDTQYF. CDR3 nucleotides: TGTGCCAGCAGATCCGGGACTAAAAACACAGATACGCAGTATTTT.

This clonotype was counted between two and nine times. The V and J genes are TRBV11-2 and TRBJ2-1; 10 bases agree with TRBD2. V trimming: 0 bases; J trimming: 6 bases; junction bases outside the gene matches: 5. Germline CDR1 reads SGHAT; CDR2 reads FQNNGV. The CDR3 totals 16 residues. This chain's CDR3 is CASSLDPLAGSNEQFF. The DNA of the CDR3 is TGTGCCAGCAGCTTAGACCCACTAGCGGGAAGCAATGAGCAGTTCTTC.

This chain uses TRBV7-9 with TRBJ2-2; D is unresolved. CDR1 SEHNR and CDR2 FQNEAQ come from the germline V gene (reference sequence). CDR3 length: 12 residues. Trimming removed 5 bases at V and 13 bases at J, with 14 bases between. The CDR3 bases are TGTGCCAGCAGCCCTCAGGAAGGTCGGCTGTTTTTT. Amino acid sequence: CASSPQEGRLFF.

The V and J genes are TRBV2 and TRBJ2-1; D is ambiguous. The CDR3 spans 12 residues. Trimming stripped 4 bases from V and 7 bases from J, with 8 bases between. CDR1 and CDR2 from the germline V gene are SNHLY and FYNNEI. In DNA, the CDR3 is TGTGCCAGCAGTGGAGGATCTAATGAGCAGTTCTTC. It codes for CASSGGSNEQFF.

This clonotype was detected a few times. This sequence joins TRBV12-3 or TRBV12-4 and TRBJ2-7; possibly TRBD1 for D (5 bases). CDR3 size: 13 residues. Deletions cut 3 bases from V and 1 base from J, with 7 bases between. CDR3 sequence reads: CASSFYRSYEQYF. CDR3 bases: TGTGCCAGCAGTTTTTACAGGTCCTACGAGCAGTACTTC.